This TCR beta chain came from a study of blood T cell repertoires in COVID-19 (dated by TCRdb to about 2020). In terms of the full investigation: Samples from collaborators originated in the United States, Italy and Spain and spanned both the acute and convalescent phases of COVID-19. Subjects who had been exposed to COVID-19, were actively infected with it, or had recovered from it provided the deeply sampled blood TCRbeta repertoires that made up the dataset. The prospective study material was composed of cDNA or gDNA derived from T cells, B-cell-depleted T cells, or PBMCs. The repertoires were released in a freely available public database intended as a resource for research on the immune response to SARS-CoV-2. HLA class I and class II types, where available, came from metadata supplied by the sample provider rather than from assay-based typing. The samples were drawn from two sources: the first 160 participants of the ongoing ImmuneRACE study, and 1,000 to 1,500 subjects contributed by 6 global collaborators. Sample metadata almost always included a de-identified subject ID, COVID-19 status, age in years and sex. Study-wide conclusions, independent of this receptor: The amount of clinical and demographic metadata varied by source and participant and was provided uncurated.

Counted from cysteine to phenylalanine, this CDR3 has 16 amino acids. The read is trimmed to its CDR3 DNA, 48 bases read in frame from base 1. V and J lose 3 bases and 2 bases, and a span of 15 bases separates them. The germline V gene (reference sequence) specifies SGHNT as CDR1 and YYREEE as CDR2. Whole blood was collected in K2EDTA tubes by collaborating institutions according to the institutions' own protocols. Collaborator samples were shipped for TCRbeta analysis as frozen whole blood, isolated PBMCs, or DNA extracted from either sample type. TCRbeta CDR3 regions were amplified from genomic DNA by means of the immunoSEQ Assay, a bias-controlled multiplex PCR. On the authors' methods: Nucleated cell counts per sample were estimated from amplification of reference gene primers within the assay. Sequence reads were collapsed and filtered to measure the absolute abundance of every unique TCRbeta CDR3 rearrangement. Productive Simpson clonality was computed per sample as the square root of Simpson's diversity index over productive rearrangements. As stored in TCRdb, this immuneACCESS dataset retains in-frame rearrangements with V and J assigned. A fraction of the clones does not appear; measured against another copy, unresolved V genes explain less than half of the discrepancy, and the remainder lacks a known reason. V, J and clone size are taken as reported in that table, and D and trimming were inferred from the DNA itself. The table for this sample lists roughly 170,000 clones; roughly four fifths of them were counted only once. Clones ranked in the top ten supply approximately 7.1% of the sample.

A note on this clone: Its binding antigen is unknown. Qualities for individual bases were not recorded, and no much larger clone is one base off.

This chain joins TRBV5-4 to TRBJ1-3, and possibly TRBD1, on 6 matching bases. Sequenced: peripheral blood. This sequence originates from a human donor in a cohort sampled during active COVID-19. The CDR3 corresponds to CASSWWGPQAGNTIYF. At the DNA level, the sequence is TGTGCCAGCAGCTGGTGGGGGCCGCAGGCTGGAAACACCATATATTTT.